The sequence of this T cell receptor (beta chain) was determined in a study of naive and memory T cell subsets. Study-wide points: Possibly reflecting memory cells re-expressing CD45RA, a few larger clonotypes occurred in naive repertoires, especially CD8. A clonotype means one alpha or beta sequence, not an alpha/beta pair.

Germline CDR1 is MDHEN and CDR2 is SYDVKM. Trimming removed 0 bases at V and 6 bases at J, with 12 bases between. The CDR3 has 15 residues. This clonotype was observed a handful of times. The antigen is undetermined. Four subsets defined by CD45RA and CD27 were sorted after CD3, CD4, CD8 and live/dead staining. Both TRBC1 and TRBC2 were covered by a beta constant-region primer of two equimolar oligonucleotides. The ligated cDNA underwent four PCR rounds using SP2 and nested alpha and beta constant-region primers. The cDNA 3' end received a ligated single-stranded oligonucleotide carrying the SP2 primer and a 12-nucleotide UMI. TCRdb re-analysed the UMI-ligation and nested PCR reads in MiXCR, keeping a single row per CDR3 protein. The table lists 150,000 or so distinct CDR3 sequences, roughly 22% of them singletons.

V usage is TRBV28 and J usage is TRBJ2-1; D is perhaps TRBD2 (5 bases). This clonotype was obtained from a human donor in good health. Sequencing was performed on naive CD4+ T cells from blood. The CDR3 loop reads CASSLWASSGNEQFF. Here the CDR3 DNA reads TGTGCCAGCAGTTTATGGGCTAGCAGCGGCAATGAGCAGTTCTTC.